This TCR beta chain was identified in a study of response to subunit inactivated influenza vaccine. Each CDR3 protein is one row after TCRdb ran MiXCR on the RT-PCR reads. The sample contains roughly 620,000 distinct CDR3 sequences, 11% of which appear only once. Germline V gene lookup returns CDR1 MNHEY and CDR2 SVGAGI. The CDR3 has 14 amino acids. V lost 3 bases, J lost 1 base, and 4 bases lay in between. This clonotype was counted between two and nine times. Its cognate antigen is unknown. Study-wide points: Authors suggested each seasonal influenza vaccination recruits few new T cells.

The same specimen was also included in a second study, on T cells expressing NK-cell markers. That investigation notes: cDNA encoding TCR beta was synthesized via 5'RACE template switching incorporating UMIs. The authors derived TCR beta repertoires from sorted CD3+CD56+NKG2C+, CD3+CD56+NKG2C- and CD3+CD56-NKG2C+ T cells. One of the eight sequenced donors was seronegative, whereas the other seven were HCMV-seropositive.

This clonotype was sampled from a man aged 45 to 65 who received an inactivated influenza vaccine. The rearrangement links TRBV6-5 to TRBJ2-6; D is unclear. Sample: PBMCs from blood, taken on the day of vaccination. The CDR3 loop is CASSYRSGANVLTF. In DNA form, the CDR3 reads TGTGCCAGCAGTTATAGATCTGGGGCCAACGTCCTGACTTTC.